The rows below give T cell receptor beta chains drawn from one sample of a study of blood T cells in healthy people across ages. TCRdb fed the 5' RACE reads into MiXCR, producing one record per CDR3 protein. The sample includes nearly 1 million distinct CDR3 sequences, just over 50% seen only once; the top ten take 20% to 25%. The sample consisted of blood. These receptors all come from a woman in her sixties in good health. CDR3s include the opening cysteine and the closing phenylalanine or tryptophan. The D gene is left open where the match is weak. Clone size is not always given. Where it is, it says once, few, many or a class for expanded clones.

J gene: TRBJ2-1
clone size: few
V gene: TRBV20-1
CDR3 length: 14
D gene: TRBD2
CDR3 protein: CSARDSGSGNEQFF
CDR3 DNA: TGCAGTGCTAGAGATAGTGGTAGCGGGAATGAGCAGTTCTTC

J gene: TRBJ2-7
clone size: -
V gene: TRBV6-5
CDR3 length: 13
D gene: TRBD2
CDR3 protein: CASGRVPGGLLHF
CDR3 DNA: TGTGCCAGCGGGAGGGTTCCGGGGGGGCTTCTACACTTC

J gene: TRBJ2-1
clone size: once
V gene: TRBV5-1
CDR3 length: 15
D gene: -
CDR3 protein: CASSLAARVRNEQFF
CDR3 DNA: TGCGCCAGCAGCTTGGCGGCGAGAGTGAGGAATGAGCAGTTCTTC

J gene: TRBJ2-3
clone size: -
V gene: TRBV3-1
CDR3 length: 15
D gene: TRBD2
CDR3 protein: CASSQERGMSDTQYF
CDR3 DNA: TGTGCCAGCAGCCAAGAGCGGGGGATGTCAGATACGCAGTATTTT

J gene: TRBJ2-3
clone size: few
V gene: TRBV27
CDR3 length: 14
D gene: -
CDR3 protein: CATTSPGAEDTQYF
CDR3 DNA: TGTGCCACCACTTCCCCGGGAGCTGAAGATACGCAGTATTTT

J gene: TRBJ2-7
clone size: few
V gene: TRBV27
CDR3 length: 16
D gene: TRBD1
CDR3 protein: CASSFPPGTGRYEQYF
CDR3 DNA: TGTGCCAGCAGTTTCCCCCCCGGGACAGGGAGGTACGAGCAGTACTTC

J gene: TRBJ2-7
clone size: -
V gene: TRBV6-5
CDR3 length: 13
D gene: -
CDR3 protein: CASMGNPGIEQYF
CDR3 DNA: TGTGCCAGCATGGGAAACCCGGGGATCGAGCAGTACTTC

J gene: TRBJ1-6
clone size: few
V gene: TRBV6-2/TRBV6-3
CDR3 length: 15
D gene: TRBD1
CDR3 protein: CASSSQDRGNSPLHF
CDR3 DNA: TGTGCCAGCAGTTCTCAGGACAGGGGAAATTCACCCCTCCACTTT

J gene: TRBJ1-1
clone size: once
V gene: TRBV5-1
CDR3 length: 13
D gene: -
CDR3 protein: CASSLSQQTEAFF
CDR3 DNA: TGCGCCAGCAGCCTGTCGCAGCAGACTGAAGCTTTCTTT

J gene: TRBJ2-1
clone size: -
V gene: TRBV4-3
CDR3 length: 16
D gene: -
CDR3 protein: CASSGITAANYNEQFF
CDR3 DNA: TGCGCCAGCAGCGGCATAACGGCGGCCAACTACAATGAGCAGTTCTTC

J gene: TRBJ2-7
clone size: -
V gene: TRBV2
CDR3 length: 14
D gene: -
CDR3 protein: CASSFRDGLVEQYF
CDR3 DNA: TGTGCCAGCAGTTTCCGGGACGGCCTAGTCGAGCAGTACTTC

J gene: TRBJ2-3
clone size: few
V gene: TRBV2
CDR3 length: 14
D gene: TRBD2
CDR3 protein: CASSPQGLADTQYF
CDR3 DNA: TGTGCCAGCAGTCCACAGGGACTAGCAGATACGCAGTATTTT

J gene: TRBJ2-5
clone size: -
V gene: TRBV11-2
CDR3 length: 15
D gene: -
CDR3 protein: CASSISGGGGGTQYF
CDR3 DNA: TGTGCCAGCAGCATCTCTGGTGGCGGAGGGGGGACCCAGTACTTC

J gene: TRBJ2-1
clone size: -
V gene: TRBV6-2/TRBV6-3
CDR3 length: 13
D gene: -
CDR3 protein: CASSKQGFNEQFF
CDR3 DNA: TGTGCCAGCAGCAAACAGGGCTTCAATGAGCAGTTCTTC

J gene: TRBJ2-6
clone size: -
V gene: TRBV29-1
CDR3 length: 14
D gene: -
CDR3 protein: CSADGLSGANVLTF
CDR3 DNA: TGCAGCGCCGACGGTCTTTCTGGGGCCAACGTCCTGACTTTC

J gene: TRBJ1-6
clone size: few
V gene: TRBV12-3/TRBV12-4
CDR3 length: 14
D gene: -
CDR3 protein: CASSLGVGNSPLHF
CDR3 DNA: TGTGCCAGCAGTTTAGGGGTCGGGAATTCACCCCTCCACTTT

J gene: TRBJ2-1
clone size: -
V gene: TRBV20-1
CDR3 length: 15
D gene: -
CDR3 protein: CSANNRRTTGNEQFF
CDR3 DNA: TGCAGTGCTAACAACAGGAGGACCACCGGCAATGAGCAGTTCTTC

J gene: TRBJ2-3
clone size: few
V gene: TRBV11-2
CDR3 length: 13
D gene: -
CDR3 protein: CASKDPNADTQYF
CDR3 DNA: TGTGCCAGCAAGGACCCAAACGCAGATACGCAGTATTTT

J gene: TRBJ2-5
clone size: -
V gene: TRBV19
CDR3 length: 13
D gene: -
CDR3 protein: CASSTTGTETQYF
CDR3 DNA: TGTGCCAGTAGTACCACAGGGACGGAGACCCAGTACTTC

J gene: TRBJ1-2
clone size: few
V gene: TRBV29-1
CDR3 length: 13
D gene: -
CDR3 protein: CSVGGLSSYGYTF
CDR3 DNA: TGCAGCGTTGGGGGTCTCTCTTCTTATGGCTACACCTTC

J gene: TRBJ2-7
clone size: -
V gene: TRBV18
CDR3 length: 16
D gene: TRBD2
CDR3 protein: CASSPPGLAGVNEQYF
CDR3 DNA: TGTGCCAGCTCACCGCCGGGACTAGCGGGAGTGAACGAGCAGTACTTC

J gene: TRBJ2-3
clone size: -
V gene: TRBV2
CDR3 length: 14
D gene: -
CDR3 protein: CASKNSPSTDTQYF
CDR3 DNA: TGTGCCAGCAAGAATTCCCCTAGCACAGATACGCAGTATTTT

J gene: TRBJ2-7
clone size: few
V gene: TRBV11-1
CDR3 length: 15
D gene: -
CDR3 protein: CASSPTMGRTYEQYF
CDR3 DNA: TGTGCCAGCAGCCCGACGATGGGGAGGACCTACGAGCAGTACTTC

J gene: TRBJ2-5
clone size: -
V gene: TRBV18
CDR3 length: 9
D gene: -
CDR3 protein: CATPGTQYF
CDR3 DNA: TGTGCCACGCCGGGGACCCAGTACTTC

J gene: TRBJ2-5
clone size: few
V gene: TRBV11-2
CDR3 length: 13
D gene: -
CDR3 protein: CASRYTGTTTQYF
CDR3 DNA: TGTGCCAGCAGATATACCGGGACAACTACCCAGTACTTC

J gene: TRBJ1-1
clone size: few
V gene: TRBV18
CDR3 length: 14
D gene: -
CDR3 protein: CASSAPVRDTEAFF
CDR3 DNA: TGTGCCAGCTCCGCACCAGTACGGGACACTGAAGCTTTCTTT

J gene: TRBJ2-3
clone size: -
V gene: TRBV7-3
CDR3 length: 19
D gene: -
CDR3 protein: CASSLTGPASRTNFYTQYF
CDR3 DNA: TGTGCCAGCAGTTTGACGGGACCGGCGTCCCGAACCAACTTTTATACGCAGTATTTT

J gene: TRBJ2-3
clone size: many
V gene: TRBV7-3
CDR3 length: 14
D gene: TRBD1
CDR3 protein: CASSLEGATDTQYF
CDR3 DNA: TGTGCCAGCAGCTTAGAGGGGGCCACAGATACGCAGTATTTT

J gene: TRBJ2-4
clone size: -
V gene: TRBV24-1
CDR3 length: 14
D gene: -
CDR3 protein: CATRDGGTPGIQYF
CDR3 DNA: TGTGCCACCAGGGATGGCGGGACACCGGGCATTCAGTACTTC

J gene: TRBJ2-7
clone size: -
V gene: TRBV6-5
CDR3 length: 14
D gene: -
CDR3 protein: CASSYPDPTGEQYF
CDR3 DNA: TGTGCCAGCAGTTACCCTGACCCCACCGGAGAGCAGTACTTC

J gene: TRBJ2-6
clone size: few
V gene: TRBV2
CDR3 length: 13
D gene: -
CDR3 protein: CASSPTRANVLTF
CDR3 DNA: TGTGCCAGCAGTCCGACAAGGGCCAACGTCCTGACTTTC

J gene: TRBJ2-1
clone size: -
V gene: TRBV24-1
CDR3 length: 12
D gene: -
CDR3 protein: CATLGTYNEQFF
CDR3 DNA: TGTGCCACCCTCGGGACCTACAATGAGCAGTTCTTC

J gene: TRBJ1-2
clone size: -
V gene: TRBV28
CDR3 length: 16
D gene: TRBD1
CDR3 protein: CASSLSGQGKYYGYTF
CDR3 DNA: TGTGCCAGCAGTCTTTCGGGACAGGGGAAATACTATGGCTACACCTTC

J gene: TRBJ2-5
clone size: -
V gene: TRBV5-1
CDR3 length: 16
D gene: -
CDR3 protein: CASSLDGDKSPKTQYF
CDR3 DNA: TGCGCCAGCAGCTTGGACGGGGACAAGTCCCCGAAGACCCAGTACTTC

J gene: TRBJ2-3
clone size: many
V gene: TRBV9
CDR3 length: 14
D gene: -
CDR3 protein: CASSPRLVADTQYF
CDR3 DNA: TGTGCCAGCAGCCCGAGACTAGTTGCGGATACGCAGTATTTT

J gene: TRBJ2-1
clone size: -
V gene: TRBV10-3
CDR3 length: 13
D gene: -
CDR3 protein: CAISPGFRAEQFF
CDR3 DNA: TGTGCCATCAGCCCTGGTTTCCGAGCGGAGCAGTTCTTC

J gene: TRBJ2-6
clone size: few
V gene: TRBV7-2
CDR3 length: 17
D gene: TRBD2
CDR3 protein: CASSQIAGGFGANVLTF
CDR3 DNA: TGTGCCAGCAGTCAGATAGCGGGAGGGTTTGGGGCCAACGTCCTGACTTTC

J gene: TRBJ2-1
clone size: few
V gene: TRBV28
CDR3 length: 12
D gene: -
CDR3 protein: CASRYSLNEQFF
CDR3 DNA: TGTGCCAGCAGATATAGCCTCAATGAGCAGTTCTTC

J gene: TRBJ1-5
clone size: few
V gene: TRBV7-2
CDR3 length: 16
D gene: TRBD1
CDR3 protein: CASSLGVGQSNQPQHF
CDR3 DNA: TGTGCCAGCAGCTTGGGAGTGGGACAGAGCAATCAGCCCCAGCATTTT

J gene: TRBJ2-7
clone size: once
V gene: TRBV7-2
CDR3 length: 18
D gene: TRBD2
CDR3 protein: CASSLEGLAGGPGYEQYF
CDR3 DNA: TGTGCCAGCAGCTTAGAGGGGCTAGCGGGAGGGCCAGGGTACGAGCAGTACTTC

J gene: TRBJ2-1
clone size: -
V gene: TRBV7-9
CDR3 length: 11
D gene: -
CDR3 protein: CASNFGIEQFF
CDR3 DNA: TGTGCCAGCAACTTCGGGATTGAGCAGTTCTTC

J gene: TRBJ2-4
clone size: -
V gene: TRBV28
CDR3 length: 14
D gene: -
CDR3 protein: CASSDPLHANIQYF
CDR3 DNA: TGTGCCAGCAGTGATCCCCTGCATGCAAACATTCAGTACTTC

J gene: TRBJ1-2
clone size: -
V gene: TRBV7-2
CDR3 length: 13
D gene: -
CDR3 protein: CASSSPYNYGYTF
CDR3 DNA: TGTGCCAGCAGCTCCCCCTACAACTATGGCTACACCTTC

J gene: TRBJ1-2
clone size: -
V gene: TRBV19
CDR3 length: 14
D gene: TRBD1
CDR3 protein: CASSPEGQGYGYTF
CDR3 DNA: TGTGCCAGTAGTCCCGAGGGACAGGGCTATGGCTACACCTTC

J gene: TRBJ2-7
clone size: many
V gene: TRBV20-1
CDR3 length: 16
D gene: TRBD2
CDR3 protein: CSARAPLAGVPYEQYF
CDR3 DNA: TGCAGTGCTAGAGCCCCTCTAGCGGGAGTCCCTTACGAGCAGTACTTC

J gene: TRBJ1-5
clone size: -
V gene: TRBV2
CDR3 length: 14
D gene: -
CDR3 protein: CASSRGSLNQPQHF
CDR3 DNA: TGTGCCAGCAGTCGCGGGAGTTTGAATCAGCCCCAGCATTTT

J gene: TRBJ2-5
clone size: -
V gene: TRBV29-1
CDR3 length: 13
D gene: -
CDR3 protein: CGLVGVNYNEQYF
CDR3 DNA: TGCGGCTTGGTCGGGGTGAACTACAATGAGCAGTACTTC

J gene: TRBJ2-7
clone size: -
V gene: TRBV20-1
CDR3 length: 14
D gene: -
CDR3 protein: CSAHTAGSGYEQYF
CDR3 DNA: TGCAGTGCTCACACTGCGGGTTCGGGCTACGAGCAGTACTTC

J gene: TRBJ2-3
clone size: -
V gene: TRBV7-2
CDR3 length: 15
D gene: -
CDR3 protein: CASSSERARADTQYF
CDR3 DNA: TGTGCCAGCAGTTCTGAGAGGGCCAGGGCAGATACGCAGTATTTT

J gene: TRBJ2-7
clone size: -
V gene: TRBV6-5
CDR3 length: 16
D gene: TRBD2
CDR3 protein: CASSYSFLADSYEQYF
CDR3 DNA: TGTGCCAGCAGTTACTCGTTTCTAGCGGACTCCTACGAGCAGTACTTC

J gene: TRBJ2-3
clone size: -
V gene: TRBV6-5
CDR3 length: 15
D gene: TRBD1
CDR3 protein: CASKPRQGFTDTQYF
CDR3 DNA: TGTGCCAGTAAACCTAGACAGGGATTCACAGATACGCAGTATTTT